The present T cell receptor (beta chain) was sequenced within a study of blood T cell repertoires in COVID-19. Germline V lookup: CDR1 MDHEN, CDR2 SYDVKM. The CDR3 length is 15 residues. Trimming left V 5 bases short and J 4 bases short, with 17 bases between. In terms of age and location, participants ranged from roughly 18 to 89 years and lived in about 25 US areas. Under the authors' procedure: Counts of nucleated cells, estimated from reference gene primer amplification, were obtained. The repertoire was sequenced with immunoSEQ multiplex PCR; TCRdb's copy has only in-frame clones and lacks some. That table is the source of V, J and clone size, and D and trimming were worked out from the DNA. There are roughly 400,000 clones in the sample; just under 90% occur only once, and about 1.7% lies in the top ten.

The receptor was derived from a woman in her 30s who had recovered from COVID-19. The rearrangement links TRBV28 to TRBJ1-1; D remains ambiguous. The sequenced material came from PBMCs or T cells enriched from blood (not recorded which). CDR3 residues: CASSAPRVRSTEAFF. The CDR3 nucleotides read TGTGCCAGCAGTGCCCCGAGGGTCAGGAGCACTGAAGCTTTCTTT.